The next 25 T cell receptor beta chains were all read from a single sample in a study of blood T cells in healthy people across ages. Primed by a sample-barcoded 5' primer and a J-beta primer mix, a second PCR proceeded for 7 to 11 cycles. One entry per CDR3 protein results from TCRdb running MiXCR on the 5' RACE reads. The sample consists of just under 750,000 distinct CDR3 sequences, over 20% of them appearing once. The specimen sequenced was blood. Receptors were obtained from a man between 65 and 85 years old in good health.

The rearrangement joins TRBV3-1 to TRBJ2-1, with D maybe TRBD1 (6 bases). The tail of the sequence fits TRBJ2-7 better, so the J call may be wrong. Germline V lookup: CDR1 LGHDT, CDR2 YNNKEL (reference sequence). CDR3 length: 13 amino acids. CDR3 sequence: CASSQWTAYEQYF. In DNA form, the CDR3 reads TGTGCCAGCAGCCAATGGACAGCCTACGAGCAGTACTTC.

The chain carries TRBV20-1 and TRBJ1-4, with D hard to call. Germline lookup yields CDR1 DFQATT and CDR2 SNEGSKA (reference sequence). The CDR3 has 11 residues. The V gene lost 6 bases and the J gene lost 5 bases, with 7 bases spanning the gap. CDR3 protein: CSASRNEKLFF. CDR3 DNA: TGCAGTGCCTCAAGGAATGAAAAACTGTTTTTT.

V gene TRBV7-2 combines with J gene TRBJ2-7; TRBD1 agrees at 9 bases. CDR3 length equals 15 residues. Germline assignment: CDR1 SGHTA and CDR2 FQGNSA. With V trimmed by 5 bases and J by 3 bases, 8 bases remained unmatched. CDR3 protein: CASSPRTGVVYEQYF. The CDR3 coding sequence is TGTGCCAGCAGCCCCCGGACAGGGGTAGTCTACGAGCAGTACTTC. The whole variable domain, remainder taken from reference TRBV7-2 and TRBJ2-7, is GAGVSQSPSNKVTEKGKDVELRCDPISGHTALYWYRQSLGQGLEFLIYFQGNSAPDKSGLPSDRFSAERTGGSVSTLTIQRTQQEDSAVYLCASSPRTGVVYEQYFGPGTRLTVT.

There are a few counts of this clonotype. This rearrangement joins TRBV12-5 to TRBJ2-3; 11 nucleotides align to TRBD1. V lost 1 base, J lost 3 bases, and 3 bases stayed unmatched. The V gene's germline CDR1 is LGHNT and CDR2 FRNRAP. CDR3 length equals 16 residues. CDR3: CASGLGTGGRTDTQYF. CDR3 DNA: TGTGCTAGTGGTTTGGGGACAGGGGGCCGGACAGATACGCAGTATTTT.

This clonotype occurred a few times. CDR3: CSARVSREAGAGYTF. The CDR3 DNA follows: TGCAGTGCTAGAGTCTCGCGGGAAGCGGGCGCAGGCTACACCTTC. The chain has TRBV20-1 and TRBJ1-2, with D unresolved. V lost 1 base to trimming and J lost 8 bases, with 20 bases between them. This CDR3 comprises 15 residues. Germline CDR1 is DFQATT and CDR2 is SNEGSKA (reference sequence).

This clonotype was recorded at least ten times. The DNA for the CDR3 is TGTGCCAGCAGATTTAGCCCTGGGGGGACCCAGTACTTC. Protein product: CASRFSPGGTQYF. The chain uses TRBV7-2 and TRBJ2-5; D could derive from TRBD1 or TRBD2 (5 bases each). This CDR3 has 13 residues. V was cut by 6 bases and J by 7 bases, with 15 bases left in between. Germline values: CDR1 SGHTA, CDR2 FQGNSA.

The V and J genes are TRBV25-1 and TRBJ1-1, with D uncertain. The V end was cut by 9 bases, the J end by 7 bases, with 15 bases between. This CDR3 contains 12 residues. CDR1 is MGHDK and CDR2 is SYGVNS in the germline V gene. The CDR3 DNA is TGTGCCAGTATGTGGGGAGGAGGTGAAGCTTTCTTT. Translated: CASMWGGGEAFF. Variable domain in full (rest from reference TRBV25-1 and TRBJ1-1): EADIYQTPRYLVIGTGKKITLECSQTMGHDKMYWYQQDPGMELHLIHYSYGVNSTEKGDLSSESTVSRIRTEHFPLTLESARPSHTSQYLCASMWGGGEAFFGQGTRLTVV.

This clonotype was observed a handful of times. The chain carries TRBV7-8 and TRBJ2-2, with TRBD2 identical over 16 bases. V was clipped by 3 bases and J by 7 bases; unmatched bases: 5. Germline V gives CDR1 SGHVS, CDR2 FQNEAQ. This CDR3 has 17 residues. CDR3 in DNA: TGTGCCAGCAGCTTCCCGGGACTAGCGGGAGGGGTCGGGGAGCTGTTTTTT. It translates to CASSFPGLAGGVGELFF.

A word on this clonotype: Possible read error: a much larger clone is one base away. Because it lacks the conserved phenylalanine or tryptophan at the end, this CDR3 is likely a read error. The chain carries TRBV27 and TRBJ2-3, with D maybe TRBD2 (5 bases). This CDR3 has 15 amino acids. The V gene's germline CDR1 is MNHEY and CDR2 SMNVEV (reference sequence). The V and J ends lost 5 bases and 0 bases respectively, with 12 bases between them. For the CDR3, the DNA is TGTGCCAGCAGTCGCACTAGGGCCAGCACAGATACGCAGTATTTA. It is translated as CASSRTRASTDTQYL.

At least ten counts were recorded for this clonotype. This chain connects TRBV7-2 to TRBJ2-6; D is undetermined. The germline V gene encodes CDR1 SGHTA and CDR2 FQGNSA. The CDR3 contains 17 residues. Deletions cut 5 bases from V and 0 bases from J, with 14 bases between. CDR3 residues: CASSRRLKSSGANVLTF. The CDR3 bases are TGTGCCAGCAGCAGAAGATTAAAGAGCTCTGGGGCCAACGTCCTGACTTTC.

The chain employs TRBV5-1 and TRBJ2-1, with 9 bases that match TRBD2. With V trimmed by 0 bases and J by 3 bases, 1 base remained unmatched. Germline V gene lookup returns CDR1 SGHRS and CDR2 YFSETQ. This CDR3 contains 15 residues. The CDR3 nucleotides are TGCGCCAGCAGCTTGGTAGCGGGGGACTACAATGAGCAGTTCTTC. Residues: CASSLVAGDYNEQFF. Complete variable domain (other parts from reference TRBV5-1 and TRBJ2-1): KAGVTQTPRYLIKTRGQQVTLSCSPISGHRSVSWYQQTPGQGLQFLFEYFSETQRNKGNFPGRFSGRQFSNSRSEMNVSTLELGDSALYLCASSLVAGDYNEQFFGPGTRLTVL.

V is TRBV11-2 and J is TRBJ2-3; the match to TRBD2 covers 13 bases. In germline, CDR1 is SGHAT, CDR2 FQNNGV. V shed 5 bases, J shed 5 bases, and the junction held 10 bases outside the gene matches. The CDR3 sequence is 17 residues long. CDR3 sequence: CASSRRGLAGERDTQYF. The CDR3 DNA reads TGTGCCAGCAGCCGACGCGGACTAGCGGGAGAAAGAGATACGCAGTATTTT.

V gene TRBV5-1 combines with J gene TRBJ1-1; D unresolved. With 0 bases removed from V and 2 bases from J, the gap between germline ends came to 11 bases. The CDR3 is made up of 15 amino acids. In germline, CDR1 is SGHRS, CDR2 YFSETQ. In DNA form, the CDR3 reads TGCGCCAGCAGCTTGGGGCTCGGATTTAACACTGAAGCTTTCTTT. Translation: CASSLGLGFNTEAFF.

Only a few counts were recorded for this clonotype. The chain joins TRBV4-2 to TRBJ1-4; D ambiguous. The CDR3 is made up of 16 amino acids. The germline gives CDR1 LGHNA, CDR2 YNFKEQ. Trimming pared 0 bases from V and 3 bases from J, leaving 11 bases between. CDR3 nucleotide sequence: TGTGCCAGCAGCCAAGATTGGGTTACGGCTAATGAAAAACTGTTTTTT. Translating gives CASSQDWVTANEKLFF.

This clonotype was observed a handful of times. V is TRBV7-9 and J is TRBJ2-1, with D maybe TRBD2 (6 bases). Germline V CDR1 and CDR2: SEHNR, FQNEAQ (reference sequence). CDR3 length: 15 amino acids. V lost 0 bases and J lost 5, with 11 bases in between. The CDR3 protein is CASSLALATNNEQFF. The CDR3 nucleotides read TGTGCCAGCAGCTTAGCCCTAGCGACAAACAATGAGCAGTTCTTC.

The V call is TRBV29-1, the J call TRBJ2-5; tentative D call: TRBD1 (6 bases). The CDR3 runs 14 residues. The germline V and J ends were trimmed by 1 base and 7 bases, with 16 bases remaining between them. Germline CDR1 and CDR2: SQVTM and ANQGSEA. In DNA form, the CDR3 reads TGCAGCGTTGAAGGGACAGCCTTTCTAGGGACCCAGTACTTC. Translating it yields CSVEGTAFLGTQYF.

The gene calls are TRBV6-5 and TRBJ2-1, with 10 nucleotides matching TRBD2. V lost 5 bases to trimming and J lost 8 bases; unmatched junction nucleotides: 9. Germline V lookup: CDR1 MNHEY, CDR2 SVGAGI. The CDR3 is 15 amino acids. In DNA form, the CDR3 reads TGTGCCAGCAGTCGCACTTTAGGGACTAGCGATGAGCAGTTCTTC. Translation gives CASSRTLGTSDEQFF.

CDR3 loop: CASSLLWGSVYEQYF. The DNA of the CDR3 is TGTGCCAGCAGCTTGCTATGGGGCAGTGTCTACGAGCAGTACTTC. The chain is built from TRBV5-5 and TRBJ2-7, with D possibly TRBD1 on 5 matching bases. Germline assignment: CDR1 SGHKS and CDR2 YYEKEE (reference sequence). CDR3 length equals 15 residues. With 1 base removed from V and 3 bases from J, the gap between germline ends came to 14 bases.

The sample holds many counts of this clonotype. The J gene is TRBJ1-3, the V gene TRBV29-1, with D maybe TRBD1 (5 bases). CDR3 length: 16 amino acids. V lost 0 bases to trimming and J lost 0 bases, with 12 bases between them. In germline, CDR1 is SQVTM, CDR2 ANQGSEA. The CDR3 reads CSVEEGVGYSGNTIYF. The CDR3 DNA sequence: TGCAGCGTTGAAGAAGGGGTCGGTTACTCTGGAAACACCATATATTTT. Supplemented by reference TRBV29-1 and TRBJ1-3, the full variable domain reads SAVISQKPSRDICQRGTSLTIQCQVDSQVTMMFWYRQQPGQSLTLIATANQGSEATYESGFVIDKFPISRPNLTFSTLTVSNMSPEDSSIYLCSVEEGVGYSGNTIYFGEGSWLTVV.

This clonotype showed up just a few times. The chain employs TRBV7-2 and TRBJ2-1; D is undetermined. This CDR3 is 15 amino acids long. CDR1 SGHTA and CDR2 FQGNSA come from the germline V gene. V shed 5 bases and J shed 0 bases, with 11 bases lying between them. The CDR3 DNA follows: TGTGCCAGCAGCCAGAGCAGAAGCTCCTACAATGAGCAGTTCTTC. Residues: CASSQSRSSYNEQFF.

This clonotype has just a few counts. The V gene is TRBV29-1, the J gene TRBJ1-1; no clear D. The CDR3 is made up of 13 amino acids. CDR1 and CDR2 (germline): SQVTM, ANQGSEA. The V and J ends lost 5 bases and 6 bases respectively, with 16 bases between them. DNA for the CDR3: TGCAGCGTTCGATCGGGCGGGAGGTCTGAAGCTTTCTTT. Encoded protein: CSVRSGGRSEAFF.

The chain recombines TRBV4-1 with TRBJ1-4; D gene uncertain. Trimming removed 0 bases at V and 4 bases at J, with 12 bases between. The CDR3 extends over 16 amino acids. Germline V gene sequence: CDR1 MGHRA, CDR2 YSYEKL. The CDR3 DNA is TGCGCCAGCAGCCAAGATCGAGGGATAATTAATGAAAAACTGTTTTTT. This gives the protein CASSQDRGIINEKLFF.

In the case of this clonotype: At one end the junction does not follow the germline gene, possibly because of a read error. This rearrangement joins TRBV6-5 to TRBJ1-5; no clear D gene. Germline assignment: CDR1 MNHEY and CDR2 SVGAGI. This CDR3 is built from 15 residues. The CDR3 reads CVSSYSINSNQPQHF. Here the CDR3 DNA reads TGTGTCAGCAGTTACTCTATTAATAGCAATCAGCCCCAGCATTTT.

The V and J genes are TRBV30 and TRBJ1-4; D is ambiguous. This CDR3 comprises 13 residues. Per germline, CDR1 GTSNPN and CDR2 SVGIG (reference sequence). Trimming removed 1 base at V and 7 bases at J, with 10 bases between. The CDR3 sequence is CAWSGGIGEKLFF. As DNA, the CDR3 is TGTGCCTGGAGTGGAGGAATAGGTGAAAAACTGTTTTTT.

This clonotype turned up a few times. Compared with germline, one end of the junction differs, possibly owing to a read error. The rearrangement joins TRBV9 to TRBJ2-3, with D tentatively TRBD1 or TRBD2 (5 bases each). The germline CDR1 and CDR2 sequences are SGDLS and YYNGEE. The CDR3 is 15 amino acids. In nucleotides, the CDR3 is TGTGCCGGCAGCCCCCCAGAAGAGGGGACAGATACGCAGTATTTT. It encodes CAGSPPEEGTDTQYF.